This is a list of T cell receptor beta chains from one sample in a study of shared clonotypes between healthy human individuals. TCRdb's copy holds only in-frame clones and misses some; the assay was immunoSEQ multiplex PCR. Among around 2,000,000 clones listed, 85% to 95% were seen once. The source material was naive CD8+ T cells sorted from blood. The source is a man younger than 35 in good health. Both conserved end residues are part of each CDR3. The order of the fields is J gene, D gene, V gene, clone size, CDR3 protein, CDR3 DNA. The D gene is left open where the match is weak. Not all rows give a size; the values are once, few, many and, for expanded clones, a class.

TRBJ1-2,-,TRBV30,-,CAWSVEGTFGGYTF,TGTGCCTGGAGTGTAGAAGGAACCTTTGGGGGCTACACCTTC
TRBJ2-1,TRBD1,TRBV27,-,CASSLNRGNEQFF,TGTGCCAGCAGTTTAAACAGGGGTAATGAGCAGTTCTTC
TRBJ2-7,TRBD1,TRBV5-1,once,CASSLVDRGVGEQYF,TGCGCCAGCAGCTTGGTTGACAGGGGTGTCGGCGAGCAGTACTTC
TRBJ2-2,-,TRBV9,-,CASSGANTGELFF,TGTGCCAGCAGCGGCGCGAACACCGGGGAGCTGTTTTTT
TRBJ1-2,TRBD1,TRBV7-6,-,CASSPPTGAGGYTF,TGTGCCAGCAGCCCACCGACAGGGGCTGGTGGCTACACCTTC
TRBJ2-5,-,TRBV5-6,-,CASSLGEVQETQYF,TGTGCCAGCAGCTTGGGTGAAGTCCAAGAGACCCAGTACTTC
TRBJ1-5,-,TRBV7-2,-,CASSLWTVGNQPQHF,TGTGCCAGCAGCTTATGGACAGTAGGCAATCAGCCCCAGCATTTT
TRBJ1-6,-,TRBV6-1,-,CASRQLWTVDSPLHF,TGTGCCAGCAGGCAACTATGGACAGTGGATTCACCCCTCCACTTT
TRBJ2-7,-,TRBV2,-,CASSWGGYEQYF,TGTGCCAGCAGTTGGGGCGGCTACGAGCAGTACTTC
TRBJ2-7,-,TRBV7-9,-,CASSLTGTKNSYEQYF,TGTGCCAGCAGCCTAACCGGGACAAAAAACTCCTACGAGCAGTACTTC
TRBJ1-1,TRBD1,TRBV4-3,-,CASSPGTGGPEAFF,TGCGCCAGCAGCCCCGGGACAGGGGGCCCTGAAGCTTTCTTT
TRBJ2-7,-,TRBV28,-,CASSPLGRNEQYF,TGTGCCAGCAGTCCCTTGGGGAGGAACGAGCAGTACTTC
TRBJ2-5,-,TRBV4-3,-,CASSQDVAPVWETQYF,TGCGCCAGCAGCCAAGATGTGGCTCCCGTGTGGGAGACCCAGTACTTC
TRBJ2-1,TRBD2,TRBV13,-,CASSPRLAGGRSEQFF,TGTGCCAGCAGCCCCCGACTAGCGGGGGGGCGGAGTGAGCAGTTCTTC
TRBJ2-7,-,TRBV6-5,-,CASSYGREQYF,TGTGCCAGCAGTTACGGGCGGGAGCAGTACTTC
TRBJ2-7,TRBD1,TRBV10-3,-,CAISWRDRVGLDNEQYF,TGTGCCATCAGCTGGAGGGACAGGGTTGGGTTGGATAACGAGCAGTACTTC
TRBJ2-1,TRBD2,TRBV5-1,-,CASRATSGRYNEQFF,TGCGCCAGCAGAGCCACTAGCGGGAGGTACAATGAGCAGTTCTTC
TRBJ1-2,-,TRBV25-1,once,CASSDPRMAKDGYTF,TGTGCCAGCAGTGACCCAAGGATGGCAAAGGATGGCTACACCTTC
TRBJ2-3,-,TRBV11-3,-,CASSLQGADTQYF,TGTGCCAGCAGCCTTCAAGGTGCAGATACGCAGTATTTT
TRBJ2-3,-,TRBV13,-,CASSSTPGDTQYF,TGTGCCAGCAGCTCTACCCCCGGCGATACGCAGTATTTT
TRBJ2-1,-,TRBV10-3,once,CAISESWGNEQFF,TGTGCCATCAGTGAGTCGTGGGGGAATGAGCAGTTCTTC
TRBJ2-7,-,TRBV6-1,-,CASSEYRQAGPFEQYF,TGTGCCAGCAGTGAATACCGTCAGGCAGGGCCTTTCGAGCAGTACTTC
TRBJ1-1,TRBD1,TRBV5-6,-,CASSLGTGSTEAFF,TGTGCCAGCAGCCTAGGGACAGGTAGTACTGAAGCTTTCTTT
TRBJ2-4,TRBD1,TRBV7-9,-,CASSSVTGGENIQYF,TGTGCCAGCAGCTCGGTGACAGGGGGAGAAAACATTCAGTACTTC
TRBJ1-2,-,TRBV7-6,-,CASSAGEGGYTF,TGTGCCAGCAGCGCTGGGGAGGGAGGCTACACCTTC
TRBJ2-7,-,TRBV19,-,CASSIGAGSEQYF,TGTGCCAGTAGTATAGGGGCCGGGTCCGAGCAGTACTTC
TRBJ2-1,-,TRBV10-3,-,CAISTSLGVYNEQFF,TGTGCCATCAGCACTTCCTTGGGGGTTTACAATGAGCAGTTCTTC